The 10 T cell receptor beta chains below come from one sample, sequenced in a study of patients and donors after allogeneic stem cell transplantation. TCRdb called the RT-PCR reads again in MiXCR, with one record for every CDR3 protein. The table lists tens of thousands of distinct CDR3 sequences, about 26% of them singletons. Sample: blood, either unsorted or a sorted T cell fraction (not recorded which). These receptor sequences come from a human donor who was either an allogeneic HSCT recipient or a stem cell or donor lymphocyte infusion donor (not recorded which). It is not recorded whose cells these are; they may come from a transplant donor.

This clonotype appeared a few times. This chain uses TRBV5-1 with TRBJ2-2, with D perhaps TRBD1 (6 bases). V was pared by 0 bases and J by 1 base, with 16 bases between. CDR1 is SGHRS and CDR2 is YFSETQ in the germline V gene. The CDR3 is 18 amino acids. Here the CDR3 DNA reads TGCGCCAGCAGCTTGGAACCTCCGGGGACATGGAACACCGGGGAGCTGTTTTTT. Protein sequence: CASSLEPPGTWNTGELFF. The full variable domain, with the rest looked up from reference TRBV5-1 and TRBJ2-2, is KAGVTQTPRYLIKTRGQQVTLSCSPISGHRSVSWYQQTPGQGLQFLFEYFSETQRNKGNFPGRFSGRQFSNSRSEMNVSTLELGDSALYLCASSLEPPGTWNTGELFFGEGSRLTVL.

The chain recombines TRBV30 with TRBJ2-7; no definite D call. This CDR3 comprises 11 residues. The V end was cut by 1 base, the J end by 7 bases, with 8 bases between. The germline gives CDR1 GTSNPN, CDR2 SVGIG (reference sequence). CDR3 amino acids: CAWSALGEQYF. The CDR3 nucleotides read TGTGCCTGGAGTGCCCTGGGAGAGCAGTACTTC. Complete variable domain (other parts from reference TRBV30 and TRBJ2-7): SQTIHQWPATLVQPVGSPLSLECTVEGTSNPNLYWYRQAAGRGLQLLFYSVGIGQISSEVPQNLSASRPQDRQFILSSKKLLLSDSGFYLCAWSALGEQYFGPGTRLTVT.

The V and J genes are TRBV9 and TRBJ2-2; either TRBD1 or TRBD2 may supply D (6 bases each). CDR1 is SGDLS and CDR2 is YYNGEE in the germline V gene. Trimming cost V 4 bases and J 2 bases, with 15 bases left between them. The CDR3 runs to 16 residues. The CDR3 nucleotides read TGTGCCAGCAGCTCTAGGGGGACTTTTAACACCGGGGAGCTGTTTTTT. It specifies CASSSRGTFNTGELFF.

The gene calls are TRBV20-1 and TRBJ1-6, with 7 bases identical to TRBD1. V trimming: 0 bases; J trimming: 6 bases; junction bases outside the gene matches: 11. Germline assignment: CDR1 DFQATT and CDR2 SNEGSKA (reference sequence). CDR3 length: 17 amino acids. The CDR3 DNA sequence: TGCAGTGCTAGAGATCCGGCGAGACAGGGCCTTAATTCACCCCTCCACTTT. It codes for CSARDPARQGLNSPLHF.

This clonotype has more than one count but fewer than ten. The gene calls are TRBV25-1 and TRBJ1-5; D unresolved. Germline CDR1 reads MGHDK; CDR2 reads SYGVNS. The CDR3 consists of 16 residues. Trimming took off 4 bases at V and 2 bases at J, with 15 bases between the two ends. This chain's CDR3 is CASSGSRVKGNQPQHF. The DNA for the CDR3 is TGTGCCAGCAGTGGGAGTCGTGTGAAGGGCAATCAGCCCCAGCATTTT.

This clonotype has a single count. This chain uses TRBV24-1 with TRBJ2-5; D remains unclear. There are 13 residues in the CDR3. Germline lookup yields CDR1 KGHDR and CDR2 SFDVKD. Trimming removed 1 base at V and 4 bases at J, with 6 bases between. Written as DNA, the CDR3 is TGTGCCACCAGTGATTTCATGGGAGAGACCCAGTACTTC. Translated: CATSDFMGETQYF.

The chain employs TRBV7-8 and TRBJ2-3, with no clear D. Germline CDR1 reads SGHVS; CDR2 reads FQNEAQ. V was shortened by 7 bases and J by 3 bases, with 17 bases between the two germline ends. The length of the CDR3 is 15 residues. As DNA, the CDR3 is TGTGCCAGCAACCCAATTCGCTCACTGACAGATACGCAGTATTTT. It yields the protein CASNPIRSLTDTQYF.

This clonotype was detected a few times. The gene calls are TRBV25-1 and TRBJ1-2, with D unresolved. V was pared by 2 bases and J by 5 bases, with 9 bases between. Germline V lookup: CDR1 MGHDK, CDR2 SYGVNS. The CDR3 sequence is 13 residues long. In DNA, the CDR3 is TGTGCCAGCAGTGAAGTCAGTTGGTATGGCTACACCTTC. Its protein is CASSEVSWYGYTF.

This clonotype was observed a handful of times. The V gene is TRBV20-1, the J gene TRBJ2-3, with D uncertain. The V gene lost 3 bases and the J gene lost 2 bases, with 9 bases spanning the gap. This CDR3 spans 13 amino acids. Germline values: CDR1 DFQATT, CDR2 SNEGSKA (reference sequence). DNA for the CDR3: TGCAGTGCTAGTGTTGACCTCACAGATACGCAGTATTTT. This codes for CSASVDLTDTQYF.

The chain combines TRBV12-3 or TRBV12-4 with TRBJ2-1; D gene ambiguous. Trimming stripped 5 bases from V and 8 bases from J, with 13 bases between. This CDR3 spans 13 amino acids. The CDR3 region has the DNA TGTGCCAGCAGTAATCAATTCAACGATGAGCAGTTCTTC. The encoded protein is CASSNQFNDEQFF.